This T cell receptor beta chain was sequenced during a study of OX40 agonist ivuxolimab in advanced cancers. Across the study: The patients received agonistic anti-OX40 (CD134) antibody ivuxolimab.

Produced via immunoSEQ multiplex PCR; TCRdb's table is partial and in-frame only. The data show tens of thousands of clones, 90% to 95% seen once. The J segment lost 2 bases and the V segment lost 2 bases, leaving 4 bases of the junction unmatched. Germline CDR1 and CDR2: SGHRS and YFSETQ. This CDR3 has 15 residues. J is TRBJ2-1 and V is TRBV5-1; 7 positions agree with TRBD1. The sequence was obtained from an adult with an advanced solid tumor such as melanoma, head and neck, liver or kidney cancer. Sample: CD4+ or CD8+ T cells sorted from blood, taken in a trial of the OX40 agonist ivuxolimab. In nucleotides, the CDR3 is TGCGCCAGCAGCTTAGGGGACAGCGCCTACAATGAGCAGTTCTTC. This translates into CASSLGDSAYNEQFF.